A single sample gave rise to the 18 T cell receptor beta chains below, sequenced in a study of shared clonotypes between healthy human individuals. TCRdb's copy holds only in-frame clones and misses some; the assay was immunoSEQ multiplex PCR. The data contain 400,000 to 500,000 clones, around 79% of them seen just once; the ten biggest clones take up over 9.5%. Material for sequencing was PBMCs. All receptors derive from a woman in her forties in good health. Some clones in this sample may be carry-over from other donors' samples.

In its sample, this clone was seen once. The chain has TRBV9 and TRBJ2-3; D could derive from TRBD1 or TRBD2 (6 bases each). The germline V gene has CDR1 SGDLS and CDR2 YYNGEE. This CDR3 region has 16 residues. Trimming cost V 0 bases and J 0 bases, with 11 bases left between them. The CDR3 protein is CASSVGGGTSTDTQYF. Written as DNA, the CDR3 is TGTGCCAGCAGCGTAGGAGGGGGGACTAGCACAGATACGCAGTATTTT. The full variable domain, rest sourced from reference TRBV9 and TRBJ2-3, is DSGVTQTPKHLITATGQRVTLRCSPRSGDLSVYWYQQSLDQGLQFLIQYYNGEERAKGNILERFSAQQFPDLHSELNLSSLELGDSALYFCASSVGGGTSTDTQYFGPGTRLTVL.

The gene calls are TRBV18 and TRBJ2-1; 12 bases match TRBD1. The CDR3 consists of 16 residues. Germline-derived CDR1 and CDR2 are KGHSH and LQKENI. Losses at the gene ends were 3 bases for V and 7 bases for J; bases not matched to a gene: 7. The CDR3 DNA sequence: TGTGCCAGCTCACCGCCCCGGGGACAGGGGGCGAATGAGCAGTTCTTC. Translation: CASSPPRGQGANEQFF.

The chain employs TRBV19 and TRBJ1-4, with D uncertain. This CDR3 has 15 amino acids. Germline CDR1 reads LNHDA; CDR2 reads SQIVND (reference sequence). Trimming removed 7 bases at V and 4 bases at J, with 16 bases between. The CDR3 DNA reads TGTGCCAGTACCGTAGGGAGGCTGGGTAATGAAAAACTGTTTTTT. The encoded protein is CASTVGRLGNEKLFF.

The V and J genes are TRBV6-4 and TRBJ2-2; 7 bases are a match to TRBD2. Germline V CDR1 and CDR2: MRHNA, SNTAGT. The CDR3 runs 15 residues. V gave up 6 bases and J gave up 5 bases; unmatched junction bases: 9. The CDR3 nucleotides are TGTGCCAGCAGCCGGGAGGTTTTAGGTACCGGGGAGCTGTTTTTT. Its translation: CASSREVLGTGELFF.

J is TRBJ1-4 and V is TRBV18, with 10 nucleotides matching TRBD1. CDR1 and CDR2 from the germline V gene are KGHSH and LQKENI. The CDR3 is made up of 16 amino acids. Trimming took 4 bases from V and 7 from J; bases not matched to a gene: 9. The CDR3, as DNA: TGTGCCAGCTCACTCACCGGGACAGGGGAACGTGAAAAACTGTTTTTT. It codes for CASSLTGTGEREKLFF.

The CDR3 sequence: CASSSLTDSYEQYF. The CDR3 DNA reads TGTGCCAGCAGCTCTTTGACGGACTCCTACGAGCAGTACTTC. This chain joins TRBV13 and TRBJ2-7, with D unresolved. V was clipped by 4 bases and J by 0 bases, with 10 bases between them. CDR1 PRHDT and CDR2 FYEKMQ come from the germline V gene (reference sequence). The CDR3 consists of 14 residues.

The chain is built from TRBV30 and TRBJ1-5; D not certain. V shed 1 base and J shed 3 bases, with 10 bases lying between them. From germline, CDR1 is GTSNPN and CDR2 SVGIG (reference sequence). The CDR3 contains 14 residues. The chain's CDR3 is CAWSGWGYNQPQHF. The CDR3 DNA follows: TGTGCCTGGAGTGGTTGGGGATACAATCAGCCCCAGCATTTT.

This clone was recorded once. The chain couples TRBV18 to TRBJ2-7; D may match TRBD1 or TRBD2 (5 bases each). Germline V gene lookup returns CDR1 KGHSH and CDR2 LQKENI. Between the trimmed V and J ends, which lost 6 bases and 3 bases, there was a span of 12 bases. This CDR3 contains 13 residues. The CDR3 loop reads CASSLGTDYEQYF. Written as DNA, the CDR3 is TGTGCCAGCTCCCTCGGGACGGACTACGAGCAGTACTTC.

The chain combines TRBV7-2 with TRBJ2-4; TRBD2 is a possible D gene (5 bases). The CDR3 length is 13 residues. The germline V gene has CDR1 SGHTA and CDR2 FQGNSA. The V end lost 8 bases, the J end lost 6 bases, and 14 bases lay between the germline ends. DNA for the CDR3: TGTGCCAGCCGGCCGGGGTGGGGAAACATTCAGTACTTC. It is translated as CASRPGWGNIQYF.

This chain connects TRBV5-1 to TRBJ1-2, with 7 bases fitting TRBD1. The CDR3 extends over 16 amino acids. V shed 0 bases, J shed 4 bases, and the junction held 9 bases outside the gene matches. CDR1 SGHRS and CDR2 YFSETQ come from the germline V gene. In DNA, the CDR3 is TGCGCCAGCAGCTTGGTCAGAGGGGGCTTTGGCTATGGCTACACCTTC. The encoded protein is CASSLVRGGFGYGYTF.

The J gene is TRBJ2-2, the V gene TRBV5-1; 8 nucleotides align to TRBD2. CDR3 length: 16 residues. Unmatched junction bases numbered 17, after V lost 7 bases and J lost 9 bases. The germline gives CDR1 SGHRS, CDR2 YFSETQ. The DNA of the CDR3 is TGCGCCAGCGGCAGACTAGCGAGCGGGAGTTCGCGGGAGCTGTTTTTT. It encodes CASGRLASGSSRELFF.

The V gene is TRBV5-5, the J gene TRBJ2-5, with D tentatively TRBD1 (6 bases). V lost 1 base, J lost 5 bases, and 12 bases lay in between. CDR3 length equals 14 residues. Germline V gene sequence: CDR1 SGHKS, CDR2 YYEKEE (reference sequence). CDR3 loop: CASSLFGGRETQYF. CDR3 in DNA: TGTGCCAGCAGCTTGTTTGGGGGCAGGGAGACCCAGTACTTC. Drawing the rest from reference TRBV5-5 and TRBJ2-5, the complete variable domain is DAGVTQSPTHLIKTRGQQVTLRCSPISGHKSVSWYQQVLGQGPQFIFQYYEKEERGRGNFPDRFSARQFPNYSSELNVNALLLGDSALYLCASSLFGGRETQYFGPGTRLLVL.

This chain connects TRBV15 to TRBJ1-1; TRBD1 matches at 7 bases. CDR3 length: 17 residues. The J segment lost 0 bases and the V segment lost 2 bases, leaving 9 bases of the junction unmatched. Germline V CDR1 and CDR2: LNHNV, YYDKDF (reference sequence). The CDR3 DNA sequence: TGTGCCACCAGCAGACAGGACAGGTCGTGGATGAACACTGAAGCTTTCTTT. Protein product: CATSRQDRSWMNTEAFF.

The chain recombines TRBV9 with TRBJ2-3; D is possibly TRBD2 (5 bases). V was shortened by 6 bases and J by 4 bases, with 15 bases between the two germline ends. This CDR3 region has 14 residues. CDR1 and CDR2 (germline): SGDLS, YYNGEE. The CDR3: CASNPSARADTQYF. The DNA of the CDR3 is TGTGCCAGCAACCCGTCAGCGAGGGCAGATACGCAGTATTTT.

The chain combines TRBV29-1 with TRBJ2-1; the D gene is possibly TRBD2 (7 bases). CDR3 length: 15 residues. Trimming pared 7 bases from V and 2 bases from J, leaving 18 bases between. Germline V gives CDR1 SQVTM, CDR2 ANQGSEA. CDR3 sequence reads: CSARGRLATYNEQFF. The CDR3 nucleotides are TGCAGCGCTAGGGGGAGACTAGCAACCTACAATGAGCAGTTCTTC.

On this clone itself: This may stem from a read error, because a much larger clone lies one nucleotide away. The identical CDR3 is also encoded by other nucleotide sequences in the sample. J is TRBJ1-2 and V is TRBV7-2, with D perhaps matching TRBD1 (6 bases). The CDR3 is 13 amino acids. Germline loops: CDR1 SGHTA, CDR2 FQGNSA. Here the CDR3 DNA reads TGTGCCAGCAGCCCAGACAGGCGTAATGGCTACACATTC. It yields the protein CASSPDRRNGYTF.

The V gene is TRBV6-6, the J gene TRBJ2-7, with D unclear. The germline V and J ends were trimmed by 0 bases and 4 bases, with 10 bases remaining between them. Germline-derived CDR1 and CDR2 are MNHNY and SVGAGI (reference sequence). The CDR3 is 14 residues long. This CDR3 is CASSYSGERYEQYF. The CDR3 DNA reads TGTGCCAGCAGTTACTCTGGGGAAAGGTACGAGCAGTACTTC.

The chain uses TRBV19 and TRBJ2-7; D unresolved. The CDR3 is 15 residues long. Trimming left V 1 base short and J 6 bases short, with 16 bases between. Germline V gene lookup returns CDR1 LNHDA and CDR2 SQIVND (reference sequence). As DNA, the CDR3 is TGTGCCAGTAGTATAGCCCCGTCGGCGGCAGGCGAGCAGTACTTC. As protein: CASSIAPSAAGEQYF.